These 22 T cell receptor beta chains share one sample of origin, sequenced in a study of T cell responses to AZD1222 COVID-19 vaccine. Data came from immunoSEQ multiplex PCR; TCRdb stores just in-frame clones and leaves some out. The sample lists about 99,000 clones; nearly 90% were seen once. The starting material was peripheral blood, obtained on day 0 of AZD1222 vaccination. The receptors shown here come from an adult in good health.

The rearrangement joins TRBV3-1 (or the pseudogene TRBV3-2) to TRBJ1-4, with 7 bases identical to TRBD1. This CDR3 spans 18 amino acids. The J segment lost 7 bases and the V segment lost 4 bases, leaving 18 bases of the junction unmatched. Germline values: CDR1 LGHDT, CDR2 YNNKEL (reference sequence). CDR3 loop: CASSPLSDRARGIEKLFF. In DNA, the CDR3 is TGTGCCAGCAGCCCTCTCTCTGACAGGGCCCGAGGGATTGAAAAACTGTTTTTT.

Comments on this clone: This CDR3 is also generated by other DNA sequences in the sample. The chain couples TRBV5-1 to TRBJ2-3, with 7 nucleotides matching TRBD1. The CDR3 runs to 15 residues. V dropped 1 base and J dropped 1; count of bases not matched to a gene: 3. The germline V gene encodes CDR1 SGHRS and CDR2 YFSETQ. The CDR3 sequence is CASSLRGLGTDTQYF. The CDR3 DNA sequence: TGCGCCAGCAGCTTGAGGGGGCTGGGCACAGATACGCAGTATTTT.

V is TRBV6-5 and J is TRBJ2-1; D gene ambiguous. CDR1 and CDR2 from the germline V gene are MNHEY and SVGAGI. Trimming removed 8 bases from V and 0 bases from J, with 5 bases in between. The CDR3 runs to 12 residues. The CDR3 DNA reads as TGTGCCAGCTTAAGCTCCTACAATGAGCAGTTCTTC. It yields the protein CASLSSYNEQFF.

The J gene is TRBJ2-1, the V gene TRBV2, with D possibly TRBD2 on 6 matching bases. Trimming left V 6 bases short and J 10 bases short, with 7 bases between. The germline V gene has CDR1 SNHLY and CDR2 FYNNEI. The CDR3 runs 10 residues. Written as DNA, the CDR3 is TGTGCCAGCAGGGCGGGGGAGCAGTTCTTC. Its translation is CASRAGEQFF.

The CDR3 here is CASGLAASGQFF. As DNA, the CDR3 is TGTGCTAGTGGTTTGGCCGCGTCTGGGCAGTTCTTC. The V and J genes are TRBV12-5 and TRBJ2-1; the D is unclear. CDR1 is LGHNT and CDR2 is FRNRAP in the germline V gene. Between the trimmed V and J ends, which lost 1 base and 12 bases, there was a span of 10 bases. The CDR3 has 12 residues. The variable domain in full, completed from reference TRBV12-5 and TRBJ2-1, reads DARVTQTPRHKVTEMGQEVTMRCQPILGHNTVFWYRQTMMQGLELLAYFRNRAPLDDSGMPKDRFSAEMPDATLATLKIQPSEPRDSAVYFCASGLAASGQFFGPGTRLTVL.

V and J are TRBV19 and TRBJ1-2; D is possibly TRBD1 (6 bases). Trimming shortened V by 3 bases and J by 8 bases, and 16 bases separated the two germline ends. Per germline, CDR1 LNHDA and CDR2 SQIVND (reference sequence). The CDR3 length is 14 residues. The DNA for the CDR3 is TGTGCCAGTAGTATCTCCAGGGGCCCGGGGGGCTACACCTTC. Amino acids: CASSISRGPGGYTF.

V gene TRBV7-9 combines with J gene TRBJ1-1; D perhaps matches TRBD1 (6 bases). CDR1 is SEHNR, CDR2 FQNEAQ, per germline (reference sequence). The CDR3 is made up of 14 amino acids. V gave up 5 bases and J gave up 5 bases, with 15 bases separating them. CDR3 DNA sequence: TGTGCCAGCAGCCCCGGGGGCGTTTGGACTGAAGCTTTCTTT. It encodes CASSPGGVWTEAFF.

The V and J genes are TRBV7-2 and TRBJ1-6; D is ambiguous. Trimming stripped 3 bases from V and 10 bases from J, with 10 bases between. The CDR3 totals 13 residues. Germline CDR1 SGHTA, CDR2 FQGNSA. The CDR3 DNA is TGTGCCAGCAGCTTCGCCCCCGGGTCACCCCTCCACTTT. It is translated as CASSFAPGSPLHF.

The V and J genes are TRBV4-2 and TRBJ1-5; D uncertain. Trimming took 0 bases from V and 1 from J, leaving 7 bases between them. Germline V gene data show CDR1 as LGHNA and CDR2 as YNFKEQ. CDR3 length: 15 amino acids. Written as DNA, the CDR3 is TGTGCCAGCAGCCAAGAAGCAGCGAGCAATCAGCCCCAGCATTTT. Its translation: CASSQEAASNQPQHF.

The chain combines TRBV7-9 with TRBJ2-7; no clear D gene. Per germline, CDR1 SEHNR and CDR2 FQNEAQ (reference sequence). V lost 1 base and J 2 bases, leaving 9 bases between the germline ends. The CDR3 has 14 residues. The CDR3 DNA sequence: TGTGCCAGCAGCTTAGATCCCACCCCCTACGAGCAGTACTTC. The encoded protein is CASSLDPTPYEQYF.

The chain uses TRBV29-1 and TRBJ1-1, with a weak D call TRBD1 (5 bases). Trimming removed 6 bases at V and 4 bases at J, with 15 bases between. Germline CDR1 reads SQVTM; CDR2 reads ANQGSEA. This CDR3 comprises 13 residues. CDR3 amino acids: CSVAGTASTEAFF. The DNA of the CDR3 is TGCAGCGTAGCAGGGACGGCCAGCACTGAAGCTTTCTTT.

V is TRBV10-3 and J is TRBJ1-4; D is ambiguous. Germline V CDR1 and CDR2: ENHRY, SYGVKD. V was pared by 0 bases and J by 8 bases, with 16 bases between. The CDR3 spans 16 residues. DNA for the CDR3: TGTGCCATCAGTGAGTCAACGCCGGGCCTGGGGGAAAAACTGTTTTTT. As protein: CAISESTPGLGEKLFF.

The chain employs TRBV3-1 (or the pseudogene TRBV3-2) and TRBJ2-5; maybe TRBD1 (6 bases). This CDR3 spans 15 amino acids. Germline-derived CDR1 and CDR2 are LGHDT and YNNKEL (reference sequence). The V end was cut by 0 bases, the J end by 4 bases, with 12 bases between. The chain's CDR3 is CASSQDVGGRETQYF. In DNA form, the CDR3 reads TGTGCCAGCAGCCAAGATGTAGGGGGACGAGAGACCCAGTACTTC.

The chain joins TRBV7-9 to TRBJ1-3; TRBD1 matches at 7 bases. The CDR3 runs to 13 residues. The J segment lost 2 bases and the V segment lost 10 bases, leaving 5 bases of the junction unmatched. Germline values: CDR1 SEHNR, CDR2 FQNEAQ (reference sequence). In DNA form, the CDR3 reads TGTGCCACACGACAGGGAACTGGAAACACCATATATTTT. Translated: CATRQGTGNTIYF.

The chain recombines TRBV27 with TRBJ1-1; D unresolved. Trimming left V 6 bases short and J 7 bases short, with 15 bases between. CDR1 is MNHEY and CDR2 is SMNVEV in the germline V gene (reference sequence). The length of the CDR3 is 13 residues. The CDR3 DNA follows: TGTGCCAGCAGCCCCGGGCCCTACAGTGAAGCTTTCTTT. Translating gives CASSPGPYSEAFF.

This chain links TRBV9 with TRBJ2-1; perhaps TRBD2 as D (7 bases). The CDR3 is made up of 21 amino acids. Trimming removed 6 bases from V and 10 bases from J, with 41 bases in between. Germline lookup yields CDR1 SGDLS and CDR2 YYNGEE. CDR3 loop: CASNLVRGGRNFAGVAQEQFF. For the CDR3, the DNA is TGTGCCAGCAACCTTGTTAGGGGGGGGCGGAATTTCGCGGGAGTGGCTCAAGAGCAGTTCTTC.

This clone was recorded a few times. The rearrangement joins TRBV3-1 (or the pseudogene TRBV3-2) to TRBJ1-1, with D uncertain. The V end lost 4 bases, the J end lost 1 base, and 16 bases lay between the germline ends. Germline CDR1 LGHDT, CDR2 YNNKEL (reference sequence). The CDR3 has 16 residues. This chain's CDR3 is CASSPYDRRTNTEAFF. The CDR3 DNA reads TGTGCCAGCAGCCCTTATGATAGGAGGACGAACACTGAAGCTTTCTTT.

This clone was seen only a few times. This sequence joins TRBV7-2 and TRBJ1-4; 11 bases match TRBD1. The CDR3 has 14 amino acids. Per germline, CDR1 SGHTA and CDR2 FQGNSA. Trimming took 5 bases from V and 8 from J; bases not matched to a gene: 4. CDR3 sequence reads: CASSRDRGREKLFF. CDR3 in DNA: TGTGCCAGCAGCCGGGACAGGGGGAGAGAAAAACTGTTTTTT.

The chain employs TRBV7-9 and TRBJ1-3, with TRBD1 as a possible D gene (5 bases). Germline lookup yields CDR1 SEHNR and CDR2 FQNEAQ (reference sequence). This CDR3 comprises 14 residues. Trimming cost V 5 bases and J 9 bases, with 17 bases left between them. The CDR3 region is CASSPGTGVGTIYF. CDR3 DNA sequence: TGTGCCAGCAGCCCTGGGACCGGGGTAGGCACCATATATTTT. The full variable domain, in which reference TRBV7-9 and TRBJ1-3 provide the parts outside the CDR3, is DTGVSQNPRHKITKRGQNVTFRCDPISEHNRLYWYRQTLGQGPEFLTYFQNEAQLEKSRLLSDRFSAERPKGSFSTLEIQRTEQGDSAMYLCASSPGTGVGTIYFGEGSWLTVV.

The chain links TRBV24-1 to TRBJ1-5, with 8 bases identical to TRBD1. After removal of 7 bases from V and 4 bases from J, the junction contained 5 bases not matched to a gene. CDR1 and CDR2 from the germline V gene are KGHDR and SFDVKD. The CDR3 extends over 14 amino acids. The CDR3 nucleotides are TGTGCCACCAGAGGACAGGGACTGAATCAGCCCCAGCATTTT. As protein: CATRGQGLNQPQHF.

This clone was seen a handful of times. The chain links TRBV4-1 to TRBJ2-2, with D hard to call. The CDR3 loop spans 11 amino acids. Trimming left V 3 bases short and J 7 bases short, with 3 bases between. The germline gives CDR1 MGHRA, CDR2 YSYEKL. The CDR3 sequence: CASSHLGELFF. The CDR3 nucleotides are TGCGCCAGCAGCCATCTCGGGGAGCTGTTTTTT.

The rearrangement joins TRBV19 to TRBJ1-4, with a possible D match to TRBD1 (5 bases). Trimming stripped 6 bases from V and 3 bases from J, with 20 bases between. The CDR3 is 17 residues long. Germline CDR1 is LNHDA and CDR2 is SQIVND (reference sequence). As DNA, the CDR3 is TGTGCCAGTAGCACGCCCTCAGGCGGGGGGTCTAATGAAAAACTGTTTTTT. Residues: CASSTPSGGGSNEKLFF.